The 8 T cell receptor beta chains below were found in one sample sequenced in a study of PD-1 blockade in mismatch repair-deficient tumors. Assay used: immunoSEQ multiplex PCR; TCRdb lists only in-frame clones, some missing. Seen here are roughly 80,000 clones, over 70% observed once, and the top ten hold roughly 2.7%. Sequenced here: peripheral blood, sampled 12 weeks after starting pembrolizumab. The receptor set was obtained from an adult with mismatch repair-deficient cancer.

This clone turned up a few times. DNA of the CDR3: TGTGCCAGCAGCTTGGTGGGCATTGCTAACTATGGCTACACCTTC. Its translation is CASSLVGIANYGYTF. This sequence joins TRBV5-4 and TRBJ1-2; D gene uncertain. V was clipped by 0 bases and J by 0 bases, with 9 bases between them. There are 15 residues in the CDR3. In germline, CDR1 is SGHNT, CDR2 YYREEE (reference sequence).

The J gene is TRBJ1-2, the V gene TRBV5-6; the D is unclear. V was trimmed by 5 bases and J by 1 base, leaving 15 bases between them. The V gene's germline CDR1 is SGHDT and CDR2 YYEEEE. This CDR3 is 15 amino acids long. The CDR3 nucleotides are TGTGCCAGCAGTTATAGGGCCCGCATTAACTATGGCTACACCTTC. Translated: CASSYRARINYGYTF.

This clone appeared a few times. V and J are TRBV5-4 and TRBJ2-3; 7 nucleotides agree with TRBD1. The CDR3 consists of 17 residues. The germline gives CDR1 SGHNT, CDR2 YYREEE (reference sequence). Unmatched junction bases numbered 15, after V lost 4 bases and J lost 4 bases. CDR3 sequence reads: CASSGGVRGGGADTQYF. CDR3 bases: TGTGCCAGCAGCGGTGGGGTACGAGGGGGCGGCGCAGATACGCAGTATTTT. Drawing the rest from reference TRBV5-4 and TRBJ2-3, the complete variable domain is ETGVTQSPTHLIKTRGQQVTLRCSSQSGHNTVSWYQQALGQGPQFIFQYYREEENGRGNFPPRFSGLQFPNYSSELNVNALELDDSALYLCASSGGVRGGGADTQYFGPGTRLTVL.

The rearrangement uses TRBV28 and TRBJ1-5; 8 positions agree with TRBD1. The CDR3 is 15 amino acids. CDR1 and CDR2 from the germline V gene are MDHEN and SYDVKM. V lost 5 bases and J lost 2; bases outside the gene matches: 5. The CDR3 loop is CASSLEGQGNQPQHF. CDR3 in DNA: TGTGCCAGCAGTCTCGAGGGACAGGGCAATCAGCCCCAGCATTTT.

Notes on this clone: At one end, the junction sequence differs from germline, possibly due to a read error. The chain is built from TRBV7-9 and TRBJ2-1; unclear D gene. This CDR3 is built from 13 residues. The germline V gene has CDR1 SEHNR and CDR2 FQNEAQ (reference sequence). The CDR3 nucleotides are TGTGCCAGCAGCTTAGCGTCCTACGATGAGCAGTTCTTC. Its protein is CASSLASYDEQFF.

This chain uses TRBV7-9 with TRBJ2-1, with a possible D match to TRBD2 (7 bases). The germline V gene has CDR1 SEHNR and CDR2 FQNEAQ (reference sequence). Trimming shortened V by 7 bases and J by 4 bases, and 17 bases separated the two germline ends. The CDR3 totals 15 residues. Here the CDR3 reads CASTQGLADYNEQFF. In nucleotides, the CDR3 is TGTGCCAGCACCCAGGGGCTAGCGGATTACAATGAGCAGTTCTTC.

The CDR3 protein is CASSISGRLGNYGYTF. The CDR3 region has the DNA TGTGCCAGTAGTATTTCCGGCCGGTTAGGCAACTATGGCTACACCTTC. The chain joins TRBV19 to TRBJ1-2; D ambiguous. This CDR3 spans 16 amino acids. The V gene's germline CDR1 is LNHDA and CDR2 SQIVND (reference sequence). Deletions cut 3 bases from V and 2 bases from J, with 16 bases between.

This clone has more than one count but fewer than ten. V is TRBV6-6 and J is TRBJ1-2; D is undetermined. Trimming shortened V by 6 bases and J by 0 bases, and 8 bases separated the two germline ends. The CDR3 covers 13 residues. Germline CDR1 is MNHNY and CDR2 is SVGAGI (reference sequence). CDR3 protein: CASRVSANYGYTF. Written as DNA, the CDR3 is TGTGCCAGCAGGGTTTCAGCTAACTATGGCTACACCTTC.